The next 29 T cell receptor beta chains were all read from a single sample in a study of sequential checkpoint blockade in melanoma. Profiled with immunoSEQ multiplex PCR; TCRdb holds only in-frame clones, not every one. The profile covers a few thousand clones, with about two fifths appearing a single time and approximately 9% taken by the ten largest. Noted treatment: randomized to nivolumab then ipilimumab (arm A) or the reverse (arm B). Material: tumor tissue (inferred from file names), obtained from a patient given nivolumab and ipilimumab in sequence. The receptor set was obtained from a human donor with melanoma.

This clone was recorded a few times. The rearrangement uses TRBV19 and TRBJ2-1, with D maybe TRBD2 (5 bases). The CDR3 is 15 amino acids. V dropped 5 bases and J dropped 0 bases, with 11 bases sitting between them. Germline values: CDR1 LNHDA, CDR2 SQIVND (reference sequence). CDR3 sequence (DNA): TGTGCCAGTAGTTGGTATGGGAGCTCCTACAATGAGCAGTTCTTC. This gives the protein CASSWYGSSYNEQFF.

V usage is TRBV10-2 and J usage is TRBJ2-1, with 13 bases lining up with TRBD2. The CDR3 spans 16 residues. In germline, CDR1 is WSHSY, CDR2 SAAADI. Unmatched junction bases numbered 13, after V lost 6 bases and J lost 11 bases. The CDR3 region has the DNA TGCGCCAGCAGCCTACTAGCGGGAGGGCCCCGGGGGCAGCAGTTCTTC. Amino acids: CASSLLAGGPRGQQFF.

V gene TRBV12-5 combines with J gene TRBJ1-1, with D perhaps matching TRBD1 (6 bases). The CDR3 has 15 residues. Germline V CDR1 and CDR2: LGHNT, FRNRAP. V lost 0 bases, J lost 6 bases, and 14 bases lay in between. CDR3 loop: CASGLVSGGFPEAFF. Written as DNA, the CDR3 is TGTGCTAGTGGTTTGGTTTCGGGGGGCTTCCCTGAAGCTTTCTTT. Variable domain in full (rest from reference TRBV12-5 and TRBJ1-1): DARVTQTPRHKVTEMGQEVTMRCQPILGHNTVFWYRQTMMQGLELLAYFRNRAPLDDSGMPKDRFSAEMPDATLATLKIQPSEPRDSAVYFCASGLVSGGFPEAFFGQGTRLTVV.

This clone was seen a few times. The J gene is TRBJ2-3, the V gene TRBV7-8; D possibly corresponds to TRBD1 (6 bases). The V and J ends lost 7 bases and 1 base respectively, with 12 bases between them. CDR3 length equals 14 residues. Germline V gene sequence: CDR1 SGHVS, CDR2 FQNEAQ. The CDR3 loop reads CASTYEGGTDTQYF. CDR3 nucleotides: TGTGCCAGCACTTATGAGGGGGGCACAGATACGCAGTATTTT.

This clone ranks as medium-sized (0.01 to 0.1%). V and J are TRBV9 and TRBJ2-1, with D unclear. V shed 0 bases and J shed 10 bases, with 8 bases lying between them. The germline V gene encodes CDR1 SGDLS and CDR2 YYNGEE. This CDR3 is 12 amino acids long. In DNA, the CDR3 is TGTGCCAGCAGCGTAGACCGGAACGAGCAGTTCTTC. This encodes CASSVDRNEQFF.

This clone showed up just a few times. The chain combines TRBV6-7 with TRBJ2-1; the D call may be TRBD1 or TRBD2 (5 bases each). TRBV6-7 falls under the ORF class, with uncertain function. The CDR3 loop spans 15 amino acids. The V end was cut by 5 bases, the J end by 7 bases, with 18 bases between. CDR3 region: CASSEAAAGHNEQFF. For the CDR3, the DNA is TGTGCCAGCAGTGAAGCAGCGGCAGGGCATAATGAGCAGTTCTTC.

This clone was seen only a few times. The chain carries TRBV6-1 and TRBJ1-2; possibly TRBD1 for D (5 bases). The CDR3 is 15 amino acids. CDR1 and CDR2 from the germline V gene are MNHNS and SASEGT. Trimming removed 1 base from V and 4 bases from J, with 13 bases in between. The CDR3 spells CASSEGQGLAYGYTF. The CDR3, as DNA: TGTGCCAGCAGTGAAGGGCAGGGTCTGGCCTATGGCTACACCTTC.

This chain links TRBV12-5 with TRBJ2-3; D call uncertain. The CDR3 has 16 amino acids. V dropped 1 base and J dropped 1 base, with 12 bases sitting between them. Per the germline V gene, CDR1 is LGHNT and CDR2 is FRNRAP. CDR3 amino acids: CASGLAIGPGTDTQYF. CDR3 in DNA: TGTGCTAGTGGTTTGGCCATTGGCCCGGGCACAGATACGCAGTATTTT.

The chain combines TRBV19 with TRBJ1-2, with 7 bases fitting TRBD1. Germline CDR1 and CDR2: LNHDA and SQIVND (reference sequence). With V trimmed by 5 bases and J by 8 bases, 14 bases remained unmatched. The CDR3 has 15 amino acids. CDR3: CASSLGQASSAGYTF. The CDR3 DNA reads TGTGCCAGTAGTCTTGGACAGGCCAGTTCGGCGGGCTACACCTTC. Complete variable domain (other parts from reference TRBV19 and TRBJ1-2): DGGITQSPKYLFRKEGQNVTLSCEQNLNHDAMYWYRQDPGQGLRLIYYSQIVNDFQKGDIAEGYSVSREKKESFPLTVTSAQKNPTAFYLCASSLGQASSAGYTFGSGTRLTVV.

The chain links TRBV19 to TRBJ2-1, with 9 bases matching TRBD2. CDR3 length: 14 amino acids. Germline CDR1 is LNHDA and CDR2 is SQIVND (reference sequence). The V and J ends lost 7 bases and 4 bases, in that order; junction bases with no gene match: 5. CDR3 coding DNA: TGTGCCAGTAAACCAAGCGGGAGGTACAATGAGCAGTTCTTC. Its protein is CASKPSGRYNEQFF.

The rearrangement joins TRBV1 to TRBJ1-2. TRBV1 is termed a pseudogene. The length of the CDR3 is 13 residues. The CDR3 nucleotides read TGCGCCAGCAGCCCAAGGGCCGGATATGGCTACACCTTC. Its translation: CASSPRAGYGYTF.

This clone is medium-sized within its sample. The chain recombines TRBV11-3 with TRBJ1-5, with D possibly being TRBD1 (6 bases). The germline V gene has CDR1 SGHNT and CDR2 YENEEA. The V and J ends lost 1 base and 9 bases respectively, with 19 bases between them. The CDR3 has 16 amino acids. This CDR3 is CASSLVLRRGVRPQHF. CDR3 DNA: TGTGCCAGCAGCTTAGTGCTCAGGAGGGGGGTCCGGCCCCAGCATTTT.

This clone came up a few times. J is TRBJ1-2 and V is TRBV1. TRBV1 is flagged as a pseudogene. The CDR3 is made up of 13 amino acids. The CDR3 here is CASSQGVPLSYTF. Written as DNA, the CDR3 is TGCGCCAGCAGCCAAGGGGTCCCACTGTCGTACACCTTC.

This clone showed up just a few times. The CDR3, as DNA: TGTGCCAGCTCACCCTGGGACAATGAGCAGTTCTTC. Translated, it gives CASSPWDNEQFF. The V gene is TRBV18, the J gene TRBJ2-1; D remains unclear. This CDR3 is 12 amino acids long. Trimming stripped 3 bases from V and 5 bases from J, with 5 bases between. CDR1 and CDR2 from the germline V gene are KGHSH and LQKENI.

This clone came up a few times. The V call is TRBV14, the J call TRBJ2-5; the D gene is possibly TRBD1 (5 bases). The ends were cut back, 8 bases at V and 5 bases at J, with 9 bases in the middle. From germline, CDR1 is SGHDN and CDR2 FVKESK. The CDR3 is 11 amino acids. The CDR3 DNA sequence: TGTGCCAGCTCACCAGGGGAGACCCAGTACTTC. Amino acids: CASSPGETQYF. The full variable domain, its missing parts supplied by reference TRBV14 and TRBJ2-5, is EAGVTQFPSHSVIEKGQTVTLRCDPISGHDNLYWYRRVMGKEIKFLLHFVKESKQDESGMPNNRFLAERTGGTYSTLKVQPAELEDSGVYFCASSPGETQYFGPGTRLLVL.

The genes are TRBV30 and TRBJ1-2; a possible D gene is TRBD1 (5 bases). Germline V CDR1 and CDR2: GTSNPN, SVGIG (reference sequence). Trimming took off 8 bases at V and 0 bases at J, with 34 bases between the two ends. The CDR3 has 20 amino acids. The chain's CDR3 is CATKGLRFGREGSANYGYTF. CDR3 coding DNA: TGTGCCACAAAAGGTCTTCGGTTCGGCAGGGAGGGCTCAGCTAACTATGGCTACACCTTC. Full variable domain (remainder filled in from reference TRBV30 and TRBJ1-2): SQTIHQWPATLVQPVGSPLSLECTVEGTSNPNLYWYRQAAGRGLQLLFYSVGIGQISSEVPQNLSASRPQDRQFILSSKKLLLSDSGFYLCATKGLRFGREGSANYGYTFGSGTRLTVV.

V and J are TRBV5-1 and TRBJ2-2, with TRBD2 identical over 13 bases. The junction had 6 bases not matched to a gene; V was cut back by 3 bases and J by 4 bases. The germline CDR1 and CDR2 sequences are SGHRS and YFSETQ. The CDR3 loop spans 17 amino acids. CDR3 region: CASSSGLAGVVTGELFF. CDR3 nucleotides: TGCGCCAGCAGCTCTGGACTAGCGGGAGTTGTCACCGGGGAGCTGTTTTTT.

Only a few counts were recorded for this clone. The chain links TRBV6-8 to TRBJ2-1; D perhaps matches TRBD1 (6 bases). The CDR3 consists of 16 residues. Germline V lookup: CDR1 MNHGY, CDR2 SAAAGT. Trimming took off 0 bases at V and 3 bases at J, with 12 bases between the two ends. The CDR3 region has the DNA TGTGCCAGCAGTTACTCCGGACAGCAATTCTACAATGAGCAGTTCTTC. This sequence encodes CASSYSGQQFYNEQFF.

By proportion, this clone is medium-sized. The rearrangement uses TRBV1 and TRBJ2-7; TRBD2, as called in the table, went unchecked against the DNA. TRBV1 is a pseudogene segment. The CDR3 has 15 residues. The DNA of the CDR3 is TGCGCCAGCAGCCAAGGAGGAATCCCTAGCTACGAGCAGTACTTC. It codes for CASSQGGIPSYEQYF.

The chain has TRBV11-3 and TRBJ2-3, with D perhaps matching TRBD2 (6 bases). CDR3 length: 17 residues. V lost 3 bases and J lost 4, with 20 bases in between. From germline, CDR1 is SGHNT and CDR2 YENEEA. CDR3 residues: CASSLTFFGSSADTQYF. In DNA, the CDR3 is TGTGCCAGCAGCTTGACGTTCTTTGGGTCTAGCGCAGATACGCAGTATTTT.

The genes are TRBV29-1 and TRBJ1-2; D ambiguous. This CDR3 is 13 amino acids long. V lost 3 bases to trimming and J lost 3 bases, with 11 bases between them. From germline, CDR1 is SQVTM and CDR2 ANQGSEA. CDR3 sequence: CSVDVNGDYGYTF. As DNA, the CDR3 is TGCAGCGTTGATGTGAACGGCGACTATGGCTACACCTTC.

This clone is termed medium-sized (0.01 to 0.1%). The CDR3 bases are TGTGCCAGCAGCTTAGAGGCTAGCGGATTCTACGAGCAGTACTTC. Amino acids: CASSLEASGFYEQYF. The chain uses TRBV11-3 and TRBJ2-7, with 7 bases identical to TRBD2. Unmatched junction bases numbered 5, after V lost 0 bases and J lost 3 bases. The germline gives CDR1 SGHNT, CDR2 YENEEA. This CDR3 region has 15 residues.

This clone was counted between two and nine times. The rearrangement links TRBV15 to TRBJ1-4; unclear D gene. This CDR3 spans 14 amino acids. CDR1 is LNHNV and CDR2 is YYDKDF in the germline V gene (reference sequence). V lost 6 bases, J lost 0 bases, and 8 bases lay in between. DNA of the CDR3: TGTGCCACCAGGGGGATTGCAACTAATGAAAAACTGTTTTTT. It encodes CATRGIATNEKLFF.

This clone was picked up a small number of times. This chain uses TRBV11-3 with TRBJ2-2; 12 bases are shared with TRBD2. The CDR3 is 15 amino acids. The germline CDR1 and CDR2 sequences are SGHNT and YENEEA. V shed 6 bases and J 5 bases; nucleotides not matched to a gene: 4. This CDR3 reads CASRQTSGRTGELFF. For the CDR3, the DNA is TGTGCCAGCAGACAAACTAGCGGGAGGACCGGGGAGCTGTTTTTT.

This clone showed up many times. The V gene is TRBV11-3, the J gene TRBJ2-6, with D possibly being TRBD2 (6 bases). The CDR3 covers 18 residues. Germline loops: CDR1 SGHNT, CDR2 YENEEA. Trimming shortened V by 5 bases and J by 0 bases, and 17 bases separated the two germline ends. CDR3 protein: CASSGTGPGLSGANVLTF. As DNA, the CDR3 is TGTGCCAGCAGCGGAACGGGACCGGGACTCTCTGGGGCCAACGTCCTGACTTTC.

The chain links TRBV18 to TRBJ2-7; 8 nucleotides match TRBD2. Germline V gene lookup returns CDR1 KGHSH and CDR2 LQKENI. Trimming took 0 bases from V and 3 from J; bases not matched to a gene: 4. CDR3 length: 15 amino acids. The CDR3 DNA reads TGTGCCAGCTCACCACCGGGGACTAGACTCTACGAGCAGTACTTC. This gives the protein CASSPPGTRLYEQYF.

DNA for the CDR3: TGTGCCAGCAGTTTTGGCTCTAACACCGGGGAGCTGTTTTTT. Translated, it gives CASSFGSNTGELFF. The chain joins TRBV28 to TRBJ2-2; D unclear. The CDR3 contains 14 residues. V was trimmed by 3 bases and J by 2 bases, leaving 7 bases between them. Germline CDR1 is MDHEN and CDR2 is SYDVKM.

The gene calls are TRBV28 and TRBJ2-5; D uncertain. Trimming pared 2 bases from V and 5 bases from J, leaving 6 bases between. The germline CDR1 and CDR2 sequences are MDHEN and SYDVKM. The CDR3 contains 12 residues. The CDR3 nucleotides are TGTGCCAGCAGTTTAGGGCTCGAGACCCAGTACTTC. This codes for CASSLGLETQYF. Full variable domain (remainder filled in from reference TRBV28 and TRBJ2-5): DVKVTQSSRYLVKRTGEKVFLECVQDMDHENMFWYRQDPGLGLRLIYFSYDVKMKEKGDIPEGYSVSREKKERFSLILESASTNQTSMYLCASSLGLETQYFGPGTRLLVL.

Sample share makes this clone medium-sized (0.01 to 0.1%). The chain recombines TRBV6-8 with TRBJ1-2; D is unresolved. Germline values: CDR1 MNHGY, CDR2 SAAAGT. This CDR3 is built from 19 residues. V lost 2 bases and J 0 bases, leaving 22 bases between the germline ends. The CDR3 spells CASSYLRVREDVANYGYTF. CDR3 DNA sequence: TGTGCCAGCAGTTACCTCCGAGTAAGGGAGGATGTAGCTAACTATGGCTACACCTTC.